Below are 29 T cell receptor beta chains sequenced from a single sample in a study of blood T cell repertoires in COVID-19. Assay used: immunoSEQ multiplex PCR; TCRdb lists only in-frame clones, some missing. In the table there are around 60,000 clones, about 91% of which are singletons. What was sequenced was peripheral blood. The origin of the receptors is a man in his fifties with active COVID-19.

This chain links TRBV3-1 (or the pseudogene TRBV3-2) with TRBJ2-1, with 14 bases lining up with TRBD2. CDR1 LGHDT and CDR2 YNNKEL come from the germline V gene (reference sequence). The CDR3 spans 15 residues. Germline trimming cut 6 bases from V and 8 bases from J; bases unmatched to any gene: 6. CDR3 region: CASRAGTSGSDEQFF. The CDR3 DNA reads TGTGCCAGCAGAGCCGGGACTAGCGGGAGCGATGAGCAGTTCTTC.

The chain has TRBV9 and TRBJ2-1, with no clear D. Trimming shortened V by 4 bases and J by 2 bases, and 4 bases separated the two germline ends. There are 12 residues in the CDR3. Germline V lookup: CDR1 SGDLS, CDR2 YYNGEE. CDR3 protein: CASSPAYNEQFF. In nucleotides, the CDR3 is TGTGCCAGCAGCCCCGCCTACAATGAGCAGTTCTTC.

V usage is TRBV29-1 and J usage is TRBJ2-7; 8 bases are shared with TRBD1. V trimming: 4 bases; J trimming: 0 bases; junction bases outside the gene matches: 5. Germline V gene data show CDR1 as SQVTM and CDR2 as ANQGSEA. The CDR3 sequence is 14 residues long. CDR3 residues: CSVVRDRSSYEQYF. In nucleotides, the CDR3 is TGCAGCGTTGTGCGGGACAGGAGCTCCTACGAGCAGTACTTC.

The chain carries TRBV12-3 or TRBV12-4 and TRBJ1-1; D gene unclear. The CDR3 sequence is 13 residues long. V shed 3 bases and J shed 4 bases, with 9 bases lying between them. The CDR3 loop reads CASSFAEGTEAFF. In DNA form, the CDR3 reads TGTGCCAGCAGTTTCGCGGAGGGCACTGAAGCTTTCTTT.

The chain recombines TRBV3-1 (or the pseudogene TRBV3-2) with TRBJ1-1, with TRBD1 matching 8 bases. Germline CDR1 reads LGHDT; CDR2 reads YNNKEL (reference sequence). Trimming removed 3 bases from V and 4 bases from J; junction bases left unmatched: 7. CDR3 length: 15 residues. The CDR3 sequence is CASSQYRGRGTEAFF. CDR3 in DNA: TGTGCCAGCAGCCAGTACAGGGGGAGAGGCACTGAAGCTTTCTTT.

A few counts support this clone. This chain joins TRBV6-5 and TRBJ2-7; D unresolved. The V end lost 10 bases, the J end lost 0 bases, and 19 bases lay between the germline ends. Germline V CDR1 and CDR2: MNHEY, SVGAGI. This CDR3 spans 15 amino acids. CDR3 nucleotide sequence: TGTGCCACCTCGATTCAGGTGGATAGCTCCTACGAGCAGTACTTC. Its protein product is CATSIQVDSSYEQYF.

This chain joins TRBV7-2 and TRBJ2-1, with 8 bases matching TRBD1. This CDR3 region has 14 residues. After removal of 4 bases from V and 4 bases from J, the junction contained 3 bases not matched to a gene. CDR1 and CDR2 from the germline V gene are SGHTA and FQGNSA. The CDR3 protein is CASSSTGAYNEQFF. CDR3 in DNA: TGTGCCAGCAGCTCGACAGGGGCTTACAATGAGCAGTTCTTC.

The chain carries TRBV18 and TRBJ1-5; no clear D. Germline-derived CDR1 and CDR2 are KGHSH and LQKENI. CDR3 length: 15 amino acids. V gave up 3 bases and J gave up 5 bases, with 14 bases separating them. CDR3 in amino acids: CASSPNGRLDQPQHF. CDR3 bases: TGTGCCAGCTCACCGAACGGGAGGCTCGATCAGCCCCAGCATTTT. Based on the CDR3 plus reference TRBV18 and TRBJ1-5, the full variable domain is NAGVMQNPRHLVRRRGQEARLRCSPMKGHSHVYWYRQLPEEGLKFMVYLQKENIIDESGMPKERFSAEFPKEGPSILRIQQVVRGDSAAYFCASSPNGRLDQPQHFGDGTRLSIL.

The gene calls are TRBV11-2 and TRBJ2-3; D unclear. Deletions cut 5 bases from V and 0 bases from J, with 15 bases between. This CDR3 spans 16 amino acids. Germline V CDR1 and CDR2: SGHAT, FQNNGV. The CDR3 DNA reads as TGTGCCAGCAGCCTCCTTTTTATTCCTAGCACAGATACGCAGTATTTT. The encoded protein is CASSLLFIPSTDTQYF. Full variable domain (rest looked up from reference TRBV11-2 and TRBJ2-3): EAGVAQSPRYKIIEKRQSVAFWCNPISGHATLYWYQQILGQGPKLLIQFQNNGVVDDSQLPKDRFSAERLKGVDSTLKIQPAKLEDSAVYLCASSLLFIPSTDTQYFGPGTRLTVL.

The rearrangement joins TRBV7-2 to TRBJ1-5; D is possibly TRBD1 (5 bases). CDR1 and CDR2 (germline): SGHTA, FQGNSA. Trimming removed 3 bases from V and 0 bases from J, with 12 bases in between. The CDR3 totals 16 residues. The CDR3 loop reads CASSLMNRYSNQPQHF. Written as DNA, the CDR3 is TGTGCCAGCAGCTTGATGAACAGGTATAGCAATCAGCCCCAGCATTTT.

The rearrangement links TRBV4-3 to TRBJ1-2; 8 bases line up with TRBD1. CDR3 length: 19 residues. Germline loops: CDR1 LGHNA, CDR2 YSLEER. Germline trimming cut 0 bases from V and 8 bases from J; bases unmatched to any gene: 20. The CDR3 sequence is CASSQDRDRYPRAEGGYTF. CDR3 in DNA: TGCGCCAGCAGCCAAGATCGGGACAGGTACCCTAGAGCGGAAGGAGGCTACACCTTC.

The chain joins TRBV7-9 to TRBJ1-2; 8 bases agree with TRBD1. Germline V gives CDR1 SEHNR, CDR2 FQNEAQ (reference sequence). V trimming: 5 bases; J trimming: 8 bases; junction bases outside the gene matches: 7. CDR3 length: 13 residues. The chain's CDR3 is CASSPGQAQGYTF. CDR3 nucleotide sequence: TGTGCCAGCAGCCCGGGACAGGCCCAGGGCTACACCTTC.

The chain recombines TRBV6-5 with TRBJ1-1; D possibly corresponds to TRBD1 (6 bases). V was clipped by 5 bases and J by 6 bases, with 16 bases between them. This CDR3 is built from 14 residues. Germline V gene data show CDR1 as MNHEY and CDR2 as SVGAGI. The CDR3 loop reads CASSLPQGSSEAFF. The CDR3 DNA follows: TGTGCCAGCAGTCTACCACAGGGATCATCTGAAGCTTTCTTT.

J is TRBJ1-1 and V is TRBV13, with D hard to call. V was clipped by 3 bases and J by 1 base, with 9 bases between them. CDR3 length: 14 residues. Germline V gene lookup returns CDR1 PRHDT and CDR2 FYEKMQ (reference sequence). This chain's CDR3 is CASSFGVGNTEAFF. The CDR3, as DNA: TGTGCCAGCAGCTTCGGGGTCGGGAACACTGAAGCTTTCTTT. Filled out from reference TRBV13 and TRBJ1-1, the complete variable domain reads AAGVIQSPRHLIKEKRETATLKCYPIPRHDTVYWYQQGPGQDPQFLISFYEKMQSDKGSIPDRFSAQQFSDYHSELNMSSLELGDSALYFCASSFGVGNTEAFFGQGTRLTVV.

The CDR3 loop is CASSRESGGFVPDTQYF. Written as DNA, the CDR3 is TGTGCCAGCAGCCGAGAAAGCGGGGGGTTCGTCCCAGATACGCAGTATTTT. The chain is built from TRBV7-8 and TRBJ2-3; 9 nucleotides line up with TRBD2. The CDR3 has 17 amino acids. Germline assignment: CDR1 SGHVS and CDR2 FQNEAQ. The V gene end was trimmed by 5 bases and the J gene end by 4 bases; junction bases not matched to a gene: 13.

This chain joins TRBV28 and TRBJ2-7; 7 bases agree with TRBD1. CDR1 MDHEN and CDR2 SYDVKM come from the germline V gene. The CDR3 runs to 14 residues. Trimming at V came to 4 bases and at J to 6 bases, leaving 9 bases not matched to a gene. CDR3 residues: CASSSGQAASEQYF. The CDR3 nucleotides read TGTGCCAGCAGTTCTGGACAGGCCGCTAGCGAGCAGTACTTC.

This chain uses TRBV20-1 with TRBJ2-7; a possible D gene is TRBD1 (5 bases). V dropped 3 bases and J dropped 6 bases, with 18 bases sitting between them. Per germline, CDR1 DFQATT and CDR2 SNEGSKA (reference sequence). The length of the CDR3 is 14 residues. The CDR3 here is CSASQGYEWGEQYF. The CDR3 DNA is TGCAGTGCTAGTCAGGGTTATGAGTGGGGCGAGCAGTACTTC.

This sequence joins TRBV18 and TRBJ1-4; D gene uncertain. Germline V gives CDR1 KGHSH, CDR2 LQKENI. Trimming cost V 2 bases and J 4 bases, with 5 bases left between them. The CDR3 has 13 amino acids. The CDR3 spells CASSPAINEKLFF. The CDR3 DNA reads TGTGCCAGCTCACCAGCGATTAATGAAAAACTGTTTTTT.

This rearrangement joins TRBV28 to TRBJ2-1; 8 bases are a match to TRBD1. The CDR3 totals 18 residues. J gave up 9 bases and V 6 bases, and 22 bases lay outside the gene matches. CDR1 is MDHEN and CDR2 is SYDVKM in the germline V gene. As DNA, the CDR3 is TGTGCCAGCAGCCGACAGGGGACAGGCCCTCCAGGGGGAGGTGAGCAGTTCTTC. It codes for CASSRQGTGPPGGGEQFF.

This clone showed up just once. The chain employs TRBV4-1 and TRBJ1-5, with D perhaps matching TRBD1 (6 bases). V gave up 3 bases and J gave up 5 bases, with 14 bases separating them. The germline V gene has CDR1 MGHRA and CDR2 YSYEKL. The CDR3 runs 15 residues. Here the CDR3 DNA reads TGCGCCAGCAGCCACGTGGACAGAGGCTATCAGCCCCAGCATTTT. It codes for CASSHVDRGYQPQHF.

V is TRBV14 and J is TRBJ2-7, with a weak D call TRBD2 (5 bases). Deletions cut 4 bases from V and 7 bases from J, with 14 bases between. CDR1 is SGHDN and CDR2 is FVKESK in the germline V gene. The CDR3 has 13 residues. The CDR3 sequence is CASSLPRTQEQYF. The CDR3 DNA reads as TGTGCCAGCAGCCTACCTAGGACTCAAGAGCAGTACTTC. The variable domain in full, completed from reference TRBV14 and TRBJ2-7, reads EAGVTQFPSHSVIEKGQTVTLRCDPISGHDNLYWYRRVMGKEIKFLLHFVKESKQDESGMPNNRFLAERTGGTYSTLKVQPAELEDSGVYFCASSLPRTQEQYFGPGTRLTVT.

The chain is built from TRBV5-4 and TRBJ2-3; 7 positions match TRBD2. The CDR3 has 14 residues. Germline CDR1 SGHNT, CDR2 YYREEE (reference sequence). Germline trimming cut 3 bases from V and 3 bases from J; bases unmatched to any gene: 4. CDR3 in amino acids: CASSSLAETDTQYF. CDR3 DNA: TGTGCCAGCAGCTCTCTAGCGGAAACAGATACGCAGTATTTT.

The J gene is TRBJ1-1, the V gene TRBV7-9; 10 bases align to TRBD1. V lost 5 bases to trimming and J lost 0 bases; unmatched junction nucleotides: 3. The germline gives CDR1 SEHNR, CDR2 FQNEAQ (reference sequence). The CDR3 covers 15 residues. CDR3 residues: CASSPGQGLNTEAFF. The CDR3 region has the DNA TGTGCCAGCAGCCCGGGACAGGGGTTGAACACTGAAGCTTTCTTT.

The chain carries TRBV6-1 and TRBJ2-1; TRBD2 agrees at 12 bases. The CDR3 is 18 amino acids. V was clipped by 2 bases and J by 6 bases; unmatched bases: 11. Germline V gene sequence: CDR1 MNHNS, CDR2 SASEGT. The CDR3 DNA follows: TGTGCCAGCAGTGAAAGGAGGACTAGCGGGAAGGTTCGCAATGAGCAGTTCTTC. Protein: CASSERRTSGKVRNEQFF.

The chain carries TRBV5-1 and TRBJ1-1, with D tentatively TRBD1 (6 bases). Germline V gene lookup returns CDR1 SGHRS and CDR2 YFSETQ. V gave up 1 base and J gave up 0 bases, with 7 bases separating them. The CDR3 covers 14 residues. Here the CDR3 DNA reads TGCGCCAGCAGCTTGAAGGGGGTGAACACTGAAGCTTTCTTT. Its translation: CASSLKGVNTEAFF.

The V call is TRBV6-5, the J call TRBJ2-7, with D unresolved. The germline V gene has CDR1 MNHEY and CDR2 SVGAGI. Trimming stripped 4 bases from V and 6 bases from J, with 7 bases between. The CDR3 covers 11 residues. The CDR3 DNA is TGTGCCAGCAGTTTTCTCGGCGAGCAGTACTTC. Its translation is CASSFLGEQYF.

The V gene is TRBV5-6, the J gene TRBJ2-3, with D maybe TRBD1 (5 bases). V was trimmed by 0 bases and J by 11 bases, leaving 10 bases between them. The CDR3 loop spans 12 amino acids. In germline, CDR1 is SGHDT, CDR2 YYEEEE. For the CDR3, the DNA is TGTGCCAGCAGCTTGGGCCAGGGTCGGCAGTATTTT. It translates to CASSLGQGRQYF.

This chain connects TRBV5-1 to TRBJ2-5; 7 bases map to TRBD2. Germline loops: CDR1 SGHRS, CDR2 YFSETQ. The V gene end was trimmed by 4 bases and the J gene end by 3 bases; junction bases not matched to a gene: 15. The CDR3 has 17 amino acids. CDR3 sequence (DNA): TGCGCCAGCAGCCCGGGACTACAAAACCCGCGGGAAGAGACCCAGTACTTC. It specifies CASSPGLQNPREETQYF.

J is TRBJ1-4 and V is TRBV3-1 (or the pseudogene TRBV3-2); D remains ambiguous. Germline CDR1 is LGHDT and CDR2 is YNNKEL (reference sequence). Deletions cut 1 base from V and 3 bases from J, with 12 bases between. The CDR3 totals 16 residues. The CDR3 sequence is CASSQGLQPPNEKLFF. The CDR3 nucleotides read TGTGCCAGCAGCCAAGGGTTACAGCCTCCTAATGAAAAACTGTTTTTT.